The T cell receptor (beta chain) under discussion was sequenced for a study of T cell responses to AZD1222 COVID-19 vaccine. Sequenced by immunoSEQ multiplex PCR; TCRdb stores in-frame clones only, minus some. In the table there are 100,000 to 130,000 clones, around 89% of which are singletons. A word on this clone: Its target is not known.

Per germline, CDR1 WNHNN and CDR2 SYGVQD (reference sequence). The CDR3 totals 16 residues. V was trimmed by 0 bases and J by 0 bases, leaving 10 bases between them. General study results and limits: Donors, mostly white British, included more females; clonal diversity was possibly underestimated.

The chain carries TRBV10-1 and TRBJ2-3, with a possible D match to TRBD2 (6 bases). The source was peripheral blood, collected on day 0 of AZD1222 vaccination. This receptor was obtained from an adult in good health. CDR3 residues: CASSESGRDSTDTQYF. The DNA of the CDR3 is TGCGCCAGCAGTGAGTCGGGGCGGGATAGCACAGATACGCAGTATTTT.